Listed below are T cell receptor beta chains from one sample, sequenced in a study of blood T cell repertoires in COVID-19. Some clones are missing from TCRdb's copy, which holds only in-frame ones; the method was immunoSEQ multiplex PCR. The data contain 130,000 to 150,000 clones, 75% to 90% of them singletons. What was sequenced was peripheral blood. These TCRs come from a human donor in a cohort sampled during active COVID-19. Both conserved end residues are part of each CDR3. The D gene is left open where the match is weak. Size is omitted from some rows. Given values are once, few, many or a class for expanded clones.

size	J	V	D	CDR3	DNA
NA	TRBJ1-2	TRBV5-1	NA	CASSLGGRGSYGYTF	TGCGCCAGCAGCTTGGGGGGGCGCGGAAGCTATGGCTACACCTTC
NA	TRBJ2-2	TRBV9	NA	CASSARSGANTGELFF	TGTGCCAGCAGCGCCCGTAGCGGAGCGAACACCGGGGAGCTGTTTTTT
few	TRBJ2-2	TRBV5-1	NA	CASSLGQGIWTGELFF	TGCGCCAGCAGCCTAGGGCAGGGGATATGGACCGGGGAGCTGTTTTTT
NA	TRBJ2-1	TRBV3-1/TRBV3-2	TRBD1	CASSQDLRGRLVGYEQFF	TGTGCCAGCAGCCAAGATTTAAGGGGGCGCCTCGTGGGCTATGAGCAGTTCTTC
NA	TRBJ2-7	TRBV28	NA	CASSFRGNEQYF	TGTGCCAGCAGTTTCAGAGGGAACGAGCAGTACTTC
NA	TRBJ1-1	TRBV5-1	TRBD1	CASSQMGQGKPEAFF	TGCGCCAGCAGCCAGATGGGACAGGGTAAACCTGAAGCTTTCTTT
NA	TRBJ2-4	TRBV19	NA	CASSTSPGLAKNIQYF	TGTGCCAGTAGTACATCTCCAGGCCTAGCCAAAAACATTCAGTACTTC
NA	TRBJ1-1	TRBV3-1/TRBV3-2	TRBD1	CASSLTGLNTEAFF	TGTGCCAGCAGCTTGACAGGGCTGAACACTGAAGCTTTCTTT
NA	TRBJ2-3	TRBV14	NA	CASSRVDTQYF	TGTGCCAGCAGCCGCGTAGATACGCAGTATTTT
few	TRBJ2-5	TRBV18	NA	CASSPPSQGAKYQETQYF	TGTGCCAGCTCACCACCGTCTCAAGGGGCCAAGTACCAAGAGACCCAGTACTTC
NA	TRBJ2-3	TRBV6-1	TRBD1	CASSDRGPTDTQYF	TGTGCCAGCAGTGACAGGGGGCCTACAGATACGCAGTATTTT
NA	TRBJ2-2	TRBV10-1	NA	CASSGTRGLNTGELFF	TGCGCCAGCAGTGGGACAAGGGGACTGAACACCGGGGAGCTGTTTTTT
NA	TRBJ2-7	TRBV11-3	TRBD1	CASSPGTGSAEQYF	TGTGCCAGCAGCCCCGGGACAGGGAGCGCCGAGCAGTACTTC
NA	TRBJ2-1	TRBV19	TRBD2	CASSKPPGLAGTFSYNEQFF	TGTGCCAGTAGTAAACCTCCGGGACTAGCGGGAACATTCTCCTACAATGAGCAGTTCTTC
NA	TRBJ1-4	TRBV2	NA	CASSEEGPGEKLFF	TGTGCCAGCAGTGAGGAGGGGCCGGGTGAAAAACTGTTTTTT
NA	TRBJ2-1	TRBV6-1	TRBD2	CASGAGTSGGEDEQFF	TGTGCCAGCGGTGCAGGGACTAGCGGGGGAGAGGATGAGCAGTTCTTC
once	TRBJ2-3	TRBV5-8	NA	CASSLQDTQYF	TGTGCCAGCAGCTTGCAGGATACGCAGTATTTT
NA	TRBJ2-1	TRBV29-1	TRBD2	CSVDWRTSGSYNEQFF	TGCAGCGTGGACTGGAGGACTAGCGGCTCCTACAATGAGCAGTTCTTC
NA	TRBJ2-1	TRBV19	NA	CASRSDQGIPYNEQFF	TGTGCCAGCAGATCCGACCAGGGGATCCCCTACAATGAGCAGTTCTTC
NA	TRBJ1-2	TRBV5-4	TRBD1	CASSLTGQGPLAGGYTF	TGTGCCAGCAGCTTGACGGGACAGGGGCCCTTGGCGGGCGGCTACACCTTC
few	TRBJ1-4	TRBV18	NA	CASSPPLTPHGVKLFF	TGTGCCAGCTCACCACCACTGACCCCGCACGGGGTAAAACTGTTTTTT
NA	TRBJ2-7	TRBV11-2	NA	CASSAEAVEQYF	TGTGCCAGCAGCGCCGAGGCAGTCGAGCAGTACTTC
NA	TRBJ2-1	TRBV11-1	NA	CASSSTLVPYNEQFF	TGTGCCAGCAGCTCGACACTAGTTCCCTACAATGAGCAGTTCTTC
NA	TRBJ2-1	TRBV28	TRBD1	CASSTPGQGSYNEQFF	TGTGCCAGCAGCACCCCGGGACAGGGGTCCTACAATGAGCAGTTCTTC
NA	TRBJ2-6	TRBV6-1	TRBD1	CASSEGQGVPSGANVLTF	TGTGCCAGCAGTGAAGGACAGGGGGTACCCTCTGGGGCCAACGTCCTGACTTTC
NA	TRBJ2-7	TRBV2	NA	CASNPDSQSYEQYF	TGTGCCAGCAACCCGGACAGCCAGTCCTACGAGCAGTACTTC
NA	TRBJ1-6	TRBV4-1	NA	CASSPTQNQGDNSPLHF	TGCGCCAGCAGCCCTACCCAGAATCAAGGGGATAATTCACCCCTCCACTTT
NA	TRBJ1-5	TRBV6-1	NA	CASSEKARLNQPQHF	TGTGCCAGCAGTGAGAAAGCCAGACTCAATCAGCCCCAGCATTTT
few	TRBJ2-5	TRBV9	NA	CASSPGTNQETQYF	TGTGCCAGCAGCCCCGGGACAAATCAAGAGACCCAGTACTTC
few	TRBJ1-1	TRBV6-4	NA	CASSDSSRGTEAFF	TGTGCCAGCAGTGACTCGAGTCGGGGTACTGAAGCTTTCTTT
NA	TRBJ2-3	TRBV4-1	TRBD2	CASSQTGRADTQYF	TGCGCCAGCAGCCAAACCGGGAGGGCGGATACGCAGTATTTT
NA	TRBJ2-5	TRBV7-2	TRBD2	CASSLVPAGGPGETQYF	TGTGCCAGCAGCTTAGTTCCAGCGGGGGGGCCGGGGGAGACCCAGTACTTC
NA	TRBJ2-7	TRBV4-2	TRBD1	CASSDPGQSYEQYF	TGTGCCAGCAGCGACCCGGGACAGTCCTACGAGCAGTACTTC
NA	TRBJ2-1	TRBV4-2	TRBD1	CASSLPYRDRGPSEQFF	TGTGCCAGCAGCCTCCCCTATAGGGACAGGGGGCCCAGTGAGCAGTTCTTC
NA	TRBJ2-1	TRBV5-1	TRBD1	CASSLVPTGGGSDEQFF	TGCGCCAGCAGCTTGGTACCCACAGGGGGAGGATCGGATGAGCAGTTCTTC
NA	TRBJ1-1	TRBV6-6	NA	CASTDGGTKGTEAFF	TGTGCCAGCACCGACGGGGGAACCAAGGGAACTGAAGCTTTCTTT
NA	TRBJ1-2	TRBV6-5	TRBD1	CASKVDRGDPGYTF	TGTGCCAGCAAGGTCGACAGGGGAGATCCTGGCTACACCTTC
NA	TRBJ1-2	TRBV5-1	NA	CASSLGGNYGYTF	TGCGCCAGCAGCTTGGGAGGGAACTATGGCTACACCTTC
NA	TRBJ2-1	TRBV15	TRBD1	CATSRGQGEISYNEQFF	TGTGCCACCAGCAGGGGACAGGGGGAGATTTCCTACAATGAGCAGTTCTTC
NA	TRBJ2-2	TRBV19	TRBD2	CASRKTSGGAGTGELFF	TGTGCCAGTAGGAAGACTAGCGGGGGGGCCGGCACCGGGGAGCTGTTTTTT
NA	TRBJ2-1	TRBV7-9	TRBD2	CASRSSGSGTYNEQFF	TGTGCCAGCAGATCGTCTGGCAGCGGGACTTACAATGAGCAGTTCTTC
NA	TRBJ1-2	TRBV5-1	TRBD1	CASSPTGGHGYTF	TGCGCCAGCAGCCCAACAGGGGGCCATGGCTACACCTTC
NA	TRBJ1-1	TRBV25-1	NA	CASSDSTVNTEAFF	TGTGCCAGCAGTGATTCGACAGTGAACACTGAAGCTTTCTTT
once	TRBJ1-2	TRBV7-9	TRBD1	CASSLGVGQGNGYTF	TGTGCCAGCAGCTTAGGAGTGGGACAGGGAAATGGCTACACCTTC
many	TRBJ1-1	TRBV6-6	TRBD1	CASSIRDSEAFF	TGTGCCAGCAGTATCCGGGACAGTGAAGCTTTCTTT
NA	TRBJ1-5	TRBV7-8	NA	CASSLRGDNQPQHF	TGTGCCAGCAGCTTAAGAGGTGATAATCAGCCCCAGCATTTT
NA	TRBJ2-1	TRBV6-6	NA	CASSPFLVFGRTGDNEQFF	TGTGCCAGCAGTCCTTTTTTAGTTTTTGGTAGAACAGGTGACAATGAGCAGTTCTTC
NA	TRBJ2-3	TRBV29-1	TRBD2	CSVSSGTSGRGGTDTQYF	TGCAGCGTTTCCTCCGGGACTAGCGGGAGGGGGGGCACAGATACGCAGTATTTT
NA	TRBJ1-4	TRBV25-1	NA	CASRSPYGGEKLFF	TGTGCCAGCAGATCCCCTTACGGGGGGGAAAAACTGTTTTTT